This T cell receptor (beta chain) appears in the sequencing data of a study of cytomegalovirus exposure and HLA in healthy donors. TCRdb's table, derived via immunoSEQ multiplex PCR, lists solely in-frame clones and lacks some. This sample has more than 90,000 clones; roughly 88% occur once, and the top ten carry around 5.1%. The specimen sequenced was PBMCs. The origin of this receptor is a man aged 18 to 30 in good health and CMV-seronegative.

The CDR3 is CASSSFTGTKGYNEQFF. CDR3 in DNA: TGTGCCAGCAGTTCATTCACCGGGACAAAAGGTTACAATGAGCAGTTCTTC. The genes are TRBV27 and TRBJ2-1; D may be TRBD1 (6 bases). Deletions cut 4 bases from V and 4 bases from J, with 20 bases between. The germline gives CDR1 MNHEY, CDR2 SMNVEV (reference sequence). The CDR3 consists of 17 residues.